This TCR beta chain was captured by sequencing in a study of cytomegalovirus exposure and HLA in healthy donors. Amplification used 60 Vbeta primers and 13 Jbeta primers. Some clones are missing from TCRdb's copy, which holds only in-frame ones; the method was immunoSEQ multiplex PCR. The repertoire holds 210,000 or so clones, with under 85% as singletons. With respect to this clone: Antigen unknown.

Broader study findings: Among TCR beta chains, those listed as cytomegalovirus-associated numbered roughly 150.

The CDR3 consists of 15 residues. The ends were cut back, 6 bases at V and 2 bases at J, with 17 bases in the middle. The germline gives CDR1 PRHDT, CDR2 FYEKMQ (reference sequence). Material: PBMCs. V and J are TRBV13 and TRBJ2-7; a possible D gene is TRBD1 (6 bases). The sequence came from a woman aged 50 to 60 in good health and CMV-seropositive. CDR3 DNA sequence: TGTGCCAGCAGGCCCGCCGGACAGAGCACCTACGAGCAGTACTTC. The encoded protein is CASRPAGQSTYEQYF. The variable domain in full, completed from reference TRBV13 and TRBJ2-7, reads AAGVIQSPRHLIKEKRETATLKCYPIPRHDTVYWYQQGPGQDPQFLISFYEKMQSDKGSIPDRFSAQQFSDYHSELNMSSLELGDSALYFCASRPAGQSTYEQYFGPGTRLTVT.